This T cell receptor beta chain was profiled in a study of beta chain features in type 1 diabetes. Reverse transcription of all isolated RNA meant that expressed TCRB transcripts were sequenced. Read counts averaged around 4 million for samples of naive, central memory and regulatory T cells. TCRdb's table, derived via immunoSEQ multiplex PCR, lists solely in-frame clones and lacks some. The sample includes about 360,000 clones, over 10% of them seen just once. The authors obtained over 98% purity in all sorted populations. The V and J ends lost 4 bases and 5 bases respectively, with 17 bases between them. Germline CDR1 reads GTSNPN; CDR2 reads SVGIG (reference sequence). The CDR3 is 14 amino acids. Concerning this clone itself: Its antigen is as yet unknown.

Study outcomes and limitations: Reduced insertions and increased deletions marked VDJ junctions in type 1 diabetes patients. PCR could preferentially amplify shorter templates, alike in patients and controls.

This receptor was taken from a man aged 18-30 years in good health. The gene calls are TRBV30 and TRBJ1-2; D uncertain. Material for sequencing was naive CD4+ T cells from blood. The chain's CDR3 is CAWIPSGDRYGYTF. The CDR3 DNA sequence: TGTGCCTGGATCCCCTCCGGGGATAGGTATGGCTACACCTTC.